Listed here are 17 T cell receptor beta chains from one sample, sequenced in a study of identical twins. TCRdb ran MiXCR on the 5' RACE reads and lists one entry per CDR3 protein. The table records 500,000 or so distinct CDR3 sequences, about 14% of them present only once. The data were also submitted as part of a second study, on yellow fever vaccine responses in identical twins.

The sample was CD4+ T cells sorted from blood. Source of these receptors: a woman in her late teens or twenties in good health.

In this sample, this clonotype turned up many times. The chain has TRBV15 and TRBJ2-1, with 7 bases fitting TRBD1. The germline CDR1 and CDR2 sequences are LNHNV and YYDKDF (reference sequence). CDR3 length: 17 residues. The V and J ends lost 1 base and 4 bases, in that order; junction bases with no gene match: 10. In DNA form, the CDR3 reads TGTGCCACCAGCAGAGCCCTGGGACAGCTTAGGTACAATGAGCAGTTCTTC. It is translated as CATSRALGQLRYNEQFF.

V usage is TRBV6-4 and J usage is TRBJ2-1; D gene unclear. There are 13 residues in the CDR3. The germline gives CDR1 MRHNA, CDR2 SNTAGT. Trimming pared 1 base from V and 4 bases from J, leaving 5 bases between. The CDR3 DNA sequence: TGTGCCAGCAGTGACTATGCGTACAATGAGCAGTTCTTC. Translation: CASSDYAYNEQFF.

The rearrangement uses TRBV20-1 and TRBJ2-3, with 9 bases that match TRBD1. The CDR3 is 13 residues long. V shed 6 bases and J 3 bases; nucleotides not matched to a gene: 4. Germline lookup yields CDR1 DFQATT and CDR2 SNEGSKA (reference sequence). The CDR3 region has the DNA TGCAGTGCCGGGGACAGGGAGACAGATACGCAGTATTTT. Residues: CSAGDRETDTQYF.

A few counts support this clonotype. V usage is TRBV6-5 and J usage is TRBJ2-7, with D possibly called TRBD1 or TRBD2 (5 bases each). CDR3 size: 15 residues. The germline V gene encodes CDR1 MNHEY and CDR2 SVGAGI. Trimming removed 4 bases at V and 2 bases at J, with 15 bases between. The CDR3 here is CASSWGRTVPYEQYF. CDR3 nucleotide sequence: TGTGCCAGCAGTTGGGGACGGACCGTTCCCTACGAGCAGTACTTC.

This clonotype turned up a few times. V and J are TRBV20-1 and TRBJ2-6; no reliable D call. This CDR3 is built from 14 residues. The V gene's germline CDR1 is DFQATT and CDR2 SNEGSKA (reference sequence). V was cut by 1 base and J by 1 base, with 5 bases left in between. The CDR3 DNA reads TGCAGTGCTAGAGTAGGGTCTGGGGCCAACGTCCTGACTTTC. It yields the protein CSARVGSGANVLTF.

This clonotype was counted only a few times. In DNA form, the CDR3 reads TGTGCCAGCTCACCAATGTCAGATTCCTACGAGCAGTACTTC. It is translated as CASSPMSDSYEQYF. J is TRBJ2-7 and V is TRBV18; D gene unclear. Trimming took 2 bases from V and 1 from J, leaving 9 bases between them. CDR1 is KGHSH and CDR2 is LQKENI in the germline V gene. The CDR3 is 14 amino acids.

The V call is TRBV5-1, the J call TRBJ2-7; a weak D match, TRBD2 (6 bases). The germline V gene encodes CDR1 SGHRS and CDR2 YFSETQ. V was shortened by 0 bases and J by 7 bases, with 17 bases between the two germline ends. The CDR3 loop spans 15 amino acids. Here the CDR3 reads CASSLVASDPSEQYF. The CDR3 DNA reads TGCGCCAGCAGCTTGGTGGCTAGCGACCCCTCGGAGCAGTACTTC.

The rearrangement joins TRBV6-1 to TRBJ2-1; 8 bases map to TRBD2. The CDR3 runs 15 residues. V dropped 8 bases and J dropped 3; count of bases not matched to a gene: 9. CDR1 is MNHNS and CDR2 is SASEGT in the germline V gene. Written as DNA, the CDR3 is TGTGCCAGCCGGCCCAGCGGGAGACTCTACAATGAGCAGTTCTTC. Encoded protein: CASRPSGRLYNEQFF.

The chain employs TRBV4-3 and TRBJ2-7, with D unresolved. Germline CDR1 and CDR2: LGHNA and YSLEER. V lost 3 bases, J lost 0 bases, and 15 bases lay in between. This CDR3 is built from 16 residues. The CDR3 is CASSHLRRWSSYEQYF. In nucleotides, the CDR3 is TGCGCCAGCAGCCATTTAAGACGGTGGAGCTCCTACGAGCAGTACTTC.

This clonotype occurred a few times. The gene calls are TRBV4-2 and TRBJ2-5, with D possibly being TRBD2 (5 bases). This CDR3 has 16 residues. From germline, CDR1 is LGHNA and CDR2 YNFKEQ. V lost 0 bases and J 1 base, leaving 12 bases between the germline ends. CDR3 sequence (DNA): TGTGCCAGCAGCCAAGATCCGGCCGGAGGCCAAGAGACCCAGTACTTC. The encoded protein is CASSQDPAGGQETQYF.

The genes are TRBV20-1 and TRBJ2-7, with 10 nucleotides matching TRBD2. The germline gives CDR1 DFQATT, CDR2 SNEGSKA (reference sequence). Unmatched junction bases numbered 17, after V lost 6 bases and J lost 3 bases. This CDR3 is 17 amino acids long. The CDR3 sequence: CSAPTSGRERGVYEQYF. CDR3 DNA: TGCAGTGCGCCAACGAGCGGGAGGGAGAGGGGGGTCTACGAGCAGTACTTC.

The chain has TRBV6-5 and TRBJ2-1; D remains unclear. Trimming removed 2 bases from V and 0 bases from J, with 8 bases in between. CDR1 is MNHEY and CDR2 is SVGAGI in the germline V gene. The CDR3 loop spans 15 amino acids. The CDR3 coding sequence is TGTGCCAGCAGTTACGGGGTTTTCTCCTACAATGAGCAGTTCTTC. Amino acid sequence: CASSYGVFSYNEQFF.

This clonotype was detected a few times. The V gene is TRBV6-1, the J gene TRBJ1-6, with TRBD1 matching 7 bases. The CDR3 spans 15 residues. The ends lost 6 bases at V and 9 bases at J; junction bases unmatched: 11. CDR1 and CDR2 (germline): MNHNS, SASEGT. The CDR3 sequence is CASRPQGGFGSPLHF. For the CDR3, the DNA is TGTGCCAGCAGGCCCCAGGGGGGGTTCGGTTCACCCCTCCACTTT.

This CDR3 is CASSSTYSSYNEQFF. The CDR3 coding sequence is TGTGCCAGCAGCTCCACATACAGCTCCTACAATGAGCAGTTCTTC. The V gene is TRBV7-9, the J gene TRBJ2-1, with D unclear. This CDR3 spans 15 amino acids. V lost 4 bases and J 0 bases, leaving 10 bases between the germline ends. Per the germline V gene, CDR1 is SEHNR and CDR2 is FQNEAQ (reference sequence). The full variable domain, rest sourced from reference TRBV7-9 and TRBJ2-1, is DTGVSQNPRHKITKRGQNVTFRCDPISEHNRLYWYRQTLGQGPEFLTYFQNEAQLEKSRLLSDRFSAERPKGSFSTLEIQRTEQGDSAMYLCASSSTYSSYNEQFFGPGTRLTVL.

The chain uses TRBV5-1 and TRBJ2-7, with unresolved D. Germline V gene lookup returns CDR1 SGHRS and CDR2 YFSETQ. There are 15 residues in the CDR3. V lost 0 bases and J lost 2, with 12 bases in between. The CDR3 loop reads CASSLGQFLTYEQYF. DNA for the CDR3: TGCGCCAGCAGCTTGGGGCAATTCTTAACCTACGAGCAGTACTTC.

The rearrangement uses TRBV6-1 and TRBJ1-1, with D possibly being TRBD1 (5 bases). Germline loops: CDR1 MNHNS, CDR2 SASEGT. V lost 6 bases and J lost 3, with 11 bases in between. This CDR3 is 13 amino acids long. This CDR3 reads CASRGRGDTEAFF. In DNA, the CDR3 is TGTGCCAGCAGGGGCAGAGGGGACACTGAAGCTTTCTTT.

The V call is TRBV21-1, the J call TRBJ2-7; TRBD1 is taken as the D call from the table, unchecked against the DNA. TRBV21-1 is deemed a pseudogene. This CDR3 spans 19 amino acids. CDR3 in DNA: TGTGCCAGCAGCAATTGGCTCCCCGGAGGACAGGAGGATTCAGGGGAGCAGTACTTC. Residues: CASSNWLPGGQEDSGEQYF.